This T cell receptor (beta chain) was recorded in a study of blood T cells in healthy people across ages (dated by TCRdb to 2013 to 2016). Describing the broader study: In model experiments, template switching captured roughly one uniquely barcoded TCR beta cDNA molecule for every two T cells. Two additional independent replicas of 1 million unique cDNA reads from the same blood draw were analyzed for two donors (one aged 18 to 30 and one aged 80 or older). To track age-related changes in TCR beta repertoire diversity, the study relied on deep sequencing normalized with unique cDNA molecular identifiers. The donors were split into four age groups: young (average around 15 years), middle-aged (around 40), aged (approximately 60) and long-lived (about 74). To avoid experimental bias, donors of different ages were spread randomly across the sequencing lanes. What the authors observed across the whole study: Because the CMV infection status of the donors was unknown, age-related changes in expanded clonotypes may potentially have been confounded. Estimates of total diversity from one million sequenced T cells were regarded as lower bounds and underestimates. Compared with the aged group, more naive CD4+ T cells, fewer expanded clones and increased TCR diversity were shown by the long-lived group, suggesting age selection. A strong correlation was found between observed TCR beta diversity and the percentage of naive T cells measured by flow cytometry. As age increased, observed TCR beta diversity per million T cells dropped in a roughly linear way, and a significant reduction was already evident by age 40. Bulk unsorted PBMC profiling prevented conclusive comparison of naive and antigen-experienced compartments.

Via the germline V gene (reference sequence), CDR1 is MNHEY and CDR2 SMNVEV. At the junction V is shortened by 5 bases and J by 3 bases; bases outside the gene matches: 10. The CDR3 numbers 15 residues from cysteine through phenylalanine. CDR3 DNA only is kept here, 45 bases in frame from base 1. The donors were 40 or so Caucasian individuals from Russia, aged roughly 6 to 100 years, who were systemically healthy. Each donor gave around 9.9 milliliters of peripheral blood, collected into EDTA-treated Vacutainer tubes. Ficoll-Paque density-gradient centrifugation was used to isolate PBMCs, with at least 6.5 million per sample. Total RNA, at least 6 micrograms per sample, was extracted from PBMCs with Trizol reagent. Naive CD45RAhigh/CD27high T cell percentages were measured by flow cytometry on a PBMC aliquot from every donor. This clonotype was counted ten times or more. Its antigen is not yet known. No clone much larger than this one lies a single base away; base qualities are absent.

Libraries were built with 5' RACE. Sequencing relied on an Illumina HiSeq 2500. A second roughly 6 to 11 cycle PCR used a sample-barcoded 5' primer and a J-beta primer mix. Each TCR beta cDNA molecule received a unique molecular identifier from a template-switch 5' adaptor carrying 12 random nucleotides. Each sample yielded at least 3 million CDR3-containing paired-end reads. First-strand cDNA was synthesized from all RNA with the Mint cDNA synthesis kit, primed by a TRBC-specific oligonucleotide. Following uracil-DNA glycosylase treatment, all cDNA underwent a first 18-cycle PCR with the universal primers M1SS and BC2_uni_R. In the authors' own workflow: Each sample was normalized by randomly selecting 1 million high-quality reads, each carrying a distinct molecular identifier. Reads with shared molecular identifiers were discarded instead of being binned into consensus sequences. MiTCR, run with a Q25 quality threshold and the strictest error-elimination algorithm, handled CDR3 identification, clonotype clustering and error correction. A nonparametric unseen species model using Euler transformation provided a lower-bound estimate of total TCR beta diversity. TCRdb reran the public reads through fastp at Q25 and MiXCR, keeping productive beta chains. Each CDR3 protein gets just one entry, which takes the most common genes and DNA from the rows behind it. TCRdb's processing, not the authors', yielded these V and J calls. The sample contains 700,000 to 850,000 distinct CDR3 sequences, approximately 35% of them found a single time. Clones ranked in the top ten supply 10% to 15% of the sample.

Source material: blood. The rearrangement combines TRBV27 with TRBJ2-7; the junction holds 7 bases that match TRBD1. The TCR comes from a man between 18 and 35 years old in good health. The nucleotides are TGTGCCAGCAGTCCTGATTACAGGGGTTTCTACGAGCAGTACTTC. Its protein is CASSPDYRGFYEQYF.